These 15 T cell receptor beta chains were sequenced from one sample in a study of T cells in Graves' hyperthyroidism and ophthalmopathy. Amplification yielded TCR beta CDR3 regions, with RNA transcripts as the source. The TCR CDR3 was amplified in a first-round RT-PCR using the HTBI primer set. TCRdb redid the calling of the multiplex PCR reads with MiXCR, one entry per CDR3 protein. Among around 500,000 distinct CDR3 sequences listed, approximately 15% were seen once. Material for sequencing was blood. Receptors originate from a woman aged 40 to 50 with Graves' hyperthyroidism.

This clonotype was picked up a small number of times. The CDR3 loop is CASSVGGSGREDYGETQYF. For the CDR3, the DNA is TGTGCCAGCAGCGTAGGTGGTAGCGGGAGGGAGGACTATGGAGAGACCCAGTACTTC. This rearrangement joins TRBV9 to TRBJ2-5; 11 nucleotides line up with TRBD2. Looked up from germline, CDR1 is SGDLS and CDR2 is YYNGEE. The trim removed 0 bases at V and 4 bases at J, leaving 14 bases unmatched. This CDR3 has 19 amino acids.

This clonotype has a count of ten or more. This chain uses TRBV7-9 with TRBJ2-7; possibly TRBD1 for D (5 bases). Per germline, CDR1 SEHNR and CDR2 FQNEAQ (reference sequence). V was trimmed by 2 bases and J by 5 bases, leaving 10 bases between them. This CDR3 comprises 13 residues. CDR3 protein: CASSLLQGDEQYF. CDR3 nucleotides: TGTGCCAGCAGCTTATTGCAGGGCGACGAGCAGTACTTC.

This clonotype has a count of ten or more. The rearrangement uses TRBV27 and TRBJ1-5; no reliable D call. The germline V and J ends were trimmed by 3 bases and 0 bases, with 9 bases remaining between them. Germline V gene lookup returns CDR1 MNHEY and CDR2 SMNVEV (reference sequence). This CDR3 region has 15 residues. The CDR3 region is CASSFGAHSNQPQHF. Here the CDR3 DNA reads TGTGCCAGCAGTTTTGGTGCGCATAGCAATCAGCCCCAGCATTTT.

The CDR3 is CASSLLRNSPLHF. The CDR3 DNA sequence: TGTGCCAGCAGCCTCCTCCGTAATTCACCCCTCCACTTT. This sequence joins TRBV28 and TRBJ1-6; D unclear. Trimming shortened V by 6 bases and J by 6 bases, and 9 bases separated the two germline ends. Germline V gene sequence: CDR1 MDHEN, CDR2 SYDVKM. This CDR3 spans 13 amino acids.

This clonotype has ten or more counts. The CDR3 sequence: CAWSRGSNTEAFF. Written as DNA, the CDR3 is TGTGCCTGGAGTCGTGGGTCGAACACTGAAGCTTTCTTT. The chain has TRBV30 and TRBJ1-1; D unclear. Looked up from germline, CDR1 is GTSNPN and CDR2 is SVGIG (reference sequence). This CDR3 has 13 amino acids. V was cut by 2 bases and J by 1 base, with 8 bases left in between.

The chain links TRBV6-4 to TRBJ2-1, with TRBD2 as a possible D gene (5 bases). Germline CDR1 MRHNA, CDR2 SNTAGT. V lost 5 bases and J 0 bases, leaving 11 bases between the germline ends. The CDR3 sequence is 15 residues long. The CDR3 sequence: CASSIDRGSYNEQFF. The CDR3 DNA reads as TGTGCCAGCAGTATTGATCGGGGCTCCTACAATGAGCAGTTCTTC.

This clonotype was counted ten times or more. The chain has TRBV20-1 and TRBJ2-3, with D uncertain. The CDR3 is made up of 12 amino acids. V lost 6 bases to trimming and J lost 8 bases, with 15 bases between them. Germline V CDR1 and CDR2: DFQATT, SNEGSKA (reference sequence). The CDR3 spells CSAAVGSGTQYF. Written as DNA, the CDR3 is TGCAGTGCCGCCGTAGGGTCCGGTACGCAGTATTTT.

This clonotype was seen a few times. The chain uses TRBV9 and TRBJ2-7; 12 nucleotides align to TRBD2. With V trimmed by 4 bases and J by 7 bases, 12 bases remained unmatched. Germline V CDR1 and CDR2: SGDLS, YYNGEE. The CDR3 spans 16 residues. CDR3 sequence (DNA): TGTGCCAGCAGCCCGACCCTAGCGGGAGGGCCGGGGGAGCAGTACTTC. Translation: CASSPTLAGGPGEQYF.

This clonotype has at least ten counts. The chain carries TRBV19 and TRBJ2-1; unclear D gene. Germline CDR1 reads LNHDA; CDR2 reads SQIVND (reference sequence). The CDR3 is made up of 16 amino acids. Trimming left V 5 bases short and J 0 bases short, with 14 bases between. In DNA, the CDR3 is TGTGCCAGTAGTTCCCAACACCGGAGCTCCTACAATGAGCAGTTCTTC. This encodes CASSSQHRSSYNEQFF.

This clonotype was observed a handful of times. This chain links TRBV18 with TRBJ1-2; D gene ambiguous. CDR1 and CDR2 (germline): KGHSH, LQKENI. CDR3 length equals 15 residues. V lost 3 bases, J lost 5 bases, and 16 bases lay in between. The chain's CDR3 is CASSPNERAKYGYTF. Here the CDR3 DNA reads TGTGCCAGCTCACCCAACGAAAGGGCGAAGTATGGCTACACCTTC.

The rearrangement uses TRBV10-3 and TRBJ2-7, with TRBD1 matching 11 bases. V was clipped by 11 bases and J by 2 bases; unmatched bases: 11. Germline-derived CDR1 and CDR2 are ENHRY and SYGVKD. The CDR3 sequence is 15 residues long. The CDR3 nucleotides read TGTGCCGCTGCGACCGGACAGGGGGCTCCCTACGAGCAGTACTTC. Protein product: CAAATGQGAPYEQYF.

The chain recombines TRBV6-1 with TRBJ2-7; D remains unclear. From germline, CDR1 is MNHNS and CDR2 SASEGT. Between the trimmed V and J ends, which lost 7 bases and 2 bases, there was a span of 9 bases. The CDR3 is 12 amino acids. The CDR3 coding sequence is TGTGCCAGCACCTGGGTCGCCTACGAGCAGTACTTC. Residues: CASTWVAYEQYF.

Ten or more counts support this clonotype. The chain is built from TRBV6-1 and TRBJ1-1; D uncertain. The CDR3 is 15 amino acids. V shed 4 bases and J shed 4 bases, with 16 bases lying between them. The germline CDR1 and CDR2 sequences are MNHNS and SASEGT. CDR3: CASSGGPWESTEAFF. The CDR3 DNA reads TGTGCCAGCAGTGGAGGACCCTGGGAGAGCACTGAAGCTTTCTTT.

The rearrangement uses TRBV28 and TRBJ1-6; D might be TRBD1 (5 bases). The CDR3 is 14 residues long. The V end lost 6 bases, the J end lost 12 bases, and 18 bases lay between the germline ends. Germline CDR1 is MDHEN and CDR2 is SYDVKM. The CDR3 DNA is TGTGCCAGCAGACCGGGACCCTCGGGGTTACCCCTCCACTTT. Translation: CASRPGPSGLPLHF. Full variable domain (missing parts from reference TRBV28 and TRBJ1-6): DVKVTQSSRYLVKRTGEKVFLECVQDMDHENMFWYRQDPGLGLRLIYFSYDVKMKEKGDIPEGYSVSREKKERFSLILESASTNQTSMYLCASRPGPSGLPLHFGNGTRLTVT.

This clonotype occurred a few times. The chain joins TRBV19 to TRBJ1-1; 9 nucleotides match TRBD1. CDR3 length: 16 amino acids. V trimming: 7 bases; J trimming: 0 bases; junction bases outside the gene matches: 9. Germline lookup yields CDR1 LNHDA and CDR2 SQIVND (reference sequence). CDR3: CASTPWTGDLNTEAFF. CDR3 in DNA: TGTGCCAGTACTCCCTGGACAGGGGACTTGAACACTGAAGCTTTCTTT.